The rows below give T cell receptor beta chains drawn from one sample of a study of blood T cell repertoires in COVID-19. Assay used: immunoSEQ multiplex PCR; TCRdb lists only in-frame clones, some missing. This table has approximately 150,000 clones, roughly four fifths appearing once. The specimen sequenced was peripheral blood. The receptors were gathered from an elderly woman with acute or convalescent COVID-19. CDR3s include the opening cysteine and the closing phenylalanine or tryptophan. Each record gives: D gene, V gene, clone size, J gene, CDR3 protein, CDR3 DNA. D genes are given only for firm matches. Where a row states a size, it is once, few, many or the class of an expanded clone; other rows omit it.

d_call: -
v_call: TRBV19
clone_size: once
j_call: TRBJ2-7
cdr3_aa: CASSASGRPEQYF
cdr3_nt: TGTGCCAGTTCCGCCAGCGGCCGCCCCGAGCAGTACTTC

d_call: TRBD1
v_call: TRBV4-1
clone_size: few
j_call: TRBJ2-1
cdr3_aa: CASSPGQGDVNEQFF
cdr3_nt: TGCGCCAGCAGCCCCGGGCAGGGGGATGTCAATGAGCAGTTCTTC

d_call: -
v_call: TRBV6-2/TRBV6-3
clone_size: -
j_call: TRBJ1-2
cdr3_aa: CASSRTGANYGYTF
cdr3_nt: TGTGCCAGCAGCAGGACCGGGGCTAACTATGGCTACACCTTC

d_call: TRBD2
v_call: TRBV2
clone_size: -
j_call: TRBJ2-1
cdr3_aa: CASPGGGRLFF
cdr3_nt: TGTGCCAGCCCCGGGGGGGGAAGGTTGTTCTTC

d_call: -
v_call: TRBV4-3
clone_size: -
j_call: TRBJ1-2
cdr3_aa: CASSHLPFDYGYTF
cdr3_nt: TGCGCCAGCAGCCATCTTCCTTTCGACTATGGCTACACCTTC

d_call: -
v_call: TRBV6-2/TRBV6-3
clone_size: once
j_call: TRBJ2-3
cdr3_aa: CASSFGQSTQYF
cdr3_nt: TGTGCCAGCAGTTTCGGACAGAGCACGCAGTATTTT

d_call: -
v_call: TRBV19
clone_size: -
j_call: TRBJ1-4
cdr3_aa: CASSRRGAGEKLFF
cdr3_nt: TGTGCCAGTAGTAGAAGGGGCGCTGGGGAAAAACTGTTTTTT

d_call: -
v_call: TRBV4-1
clone_size: -
j_call: TRBJ1-1
cdr3_aa: CASSQDWRNTEAFF
cdr3_nt: TGCGCCAGCAGCCAAGACTGGAGGAACACTGAAGCTTTCTTT

d_call: -
v_call: TRBV6-4
clone_size: -
j_call: TRBJ2-7
cdr3_aa: CASSLEAGDSYEQYF
cdr3_nt: TGTGCCAGCAGCCTTGAAGCGGGCGACTCCTACGAGCAGTACTTC

d_call: -
v_call: TRBV14
clone_size: few
j_call: TRBJ1-1
cdr3_aa: CASSHSGNTEAFF
cdr3_nt: TGTGCCAGCAGCCACTCAGGGAACACTGAAGCTTTCTTT

d_call: -
v_call: TRBV2
clone_size: once
j_call: TRBJ1-4
cdr3_aa: CASSENRAGEKLFF
cdr3_nt: TGTGCCAGCAGTGAAAACAGGGCAGGCGAAAAACTGTTTTTT

d_call: -
v_call: TRBV4-3
clone_size: -
j_call: TRBJ1-2
cdr3_aa: CASSQDRANYGYTF
cdr3_nt: TGCGCCAGCAGCCAGGACAGAGCTAACTATGGCTACACCTTC

d_call: -
v_call: TRBV15
clone_size: -
j_call: TRBJ1-2
cdr3_aa: CATSRTQGSVIGYTF
cdr3_nt: TGTGCCACCAGCAGGACCCAGGGGTCGGTTATTGGCTACACCTTC

d_call: -
v_call: TRBV4-2
clone_size: few
j_call: TRBJ2-6
cdr3_aa: CASSQAPTSGANVLTF
cdr3_nt: TGTGCCAGCAGCCAAGCGCCCACTTCCGGGGCCAACGTCCTGACTTTC

d_call: TRBD2
v_call: TRBV29-1
clone_size: -
j_call: TRBJ2-7
cdr3_aa: CSVSTSGGYYEQYF
cdr3_nt: TGCAGCGTCTCGACTAGCGGGGGATACTACGAGCAGTACTTC

d_call: TRBD1
v_call: TRBV18
clone_size: -
j_call: TRBJ1-5
cdr3_aa: CASSPTGVDNQPQHF
cdr3_nt: TGTGCCAGCTCACCGACAGGGGTCGACAATCAGCCCCAGCATTTT

d_call: TRBD1
v_call: TRBV6-5
clone_size: -
j_call: TRBJ1-4
cdr3_aa: CASRQTGGEKLFF
cdr3_nt: TGTGCCAGCAGGCAGACAGGGGGAGAAAAACTGTTTTTT

d_call: TRBD2
v_call: TRBV10-3
clone_size: -
j_call: TRBJ2-4
cdr3_aa: CAISEVPRTSGIGNIQYF
cdr3_nt: TGTGCCATCAGCGAGGTACCAAGGACTAGCGGGATTGGGAACATTCAGTACTTC

d_call: -
v_call: TRBV2
clone_size: -
j_call: TRBJ1-2
cdr3_aa: CASSAGTHGYTF
cdr3_nt: TGTGCCAGCAGTGCCGGGACACATGGCTACACCTTC

d_call: TRBD1
v_call: TRBV27
clone_size: once
j_call: TRBJ2-7
cdr3_aa: CASRGQFYEQYF
cdr3_nt: TGTGCCAGCAGGGGACAGTTCTACGAGCAGTACTTC

d_call: -
v_call: TRBV6-5
clone_size: -
j_call: TRBJ2-5
cdr3_aa: CASSYLNGNGRETQYF
cdr3_nt: TGTGCCAGCAGCTACCTTAACGGGAATGGTAGGGAGACCCAGTACTTC

d_call: TRBD1
v_call: TRBV6-2/TRBV6-3
clone_size: few
j_call: TRBJ1-5
cdr3_aa: CASSTPGQGYQPQHF
cdr3_nt: TGTGCCAGCAGTACACCGGGACAGGGCTATCAGCCCCAGCATTTT

d_call: -
v_call: TRBV9
clone_size: -
j_call: TRBJ1-3
cdr3_aa: CASSGEGGWVDGNTIYF
cdr3_nt: TGTGCCAGCAGCGGAGAGGGCGGTTGGGTTGATGGAAACACCATATATTTT

d_call: -
v_call: TRBV18
clone_size: -
j_call: TRBJ1-5
cdr3_aa: CASSPTRGQFQPQHF
cdr3_nt: TGTGCCAGCTCACCGACCCGTGGACAATTCCAACCCCAGCATTTT

d_call: TRBD2
v_call: TRBV27
clone_size: -
j_call: TRBJ2-7
cdr3_aa: CASSLLLAGGSVEQYF
cdr3_nt: TGTGCCAGCAGTTTGTTACTAGCGGGAGGGAGCGTGGAGCAGTACTTC

d_call: -
v_call: TRBV7-2
clone_size: -
j_call: TRBJ1-2
cdr3_aa: CASSLRQSDRGYTF
cdr3_nt: TGTGCCAGCAGCTTACGACAGTCCGATAGGGGCTACACCTTC

d_call: -
v_call: TRBV9
clone_size: -
j_call: TRBJ2-3
cdr3_aa: CASSVEGFDTQYF
cdr3_nt: TGTGCCAGCAGCGTAGAGGGGTTTGATACGCAGTATTTT

d_call: TRBD1
v_call: TRBV30
clone_size: once
j_call: TRBJ1-5
cdr3_aa: CAWSVTGGSQPQHF
cdr3_nt: TGTGCCTGGAGTGTGACAGGGGGAAGCCAGCCCCAGCATTTT

d_call: TRBD2
v_call: TRBV7-8
clone_size: -
j_call: TRBJ2-1
cdr3_aa: CASSLVGTSGGANEQFF
cdr3_nt: TGTGCCAGCAGCTTAGTAGGGACTAGCGGGGGGGCCAATGAGCAGTTCTTC

d_call: -
v_call: TRBV19
clone_size: -
j_call: TRBJ1-2
cdr3_aa: CASSAGANYGYTF
cdr3_nt: TGTGCCAGTAGTGCCGGGGCTAACTATGGCTACACCTTC

d_call: -
v_call: TRBV5-1
clone_size: -
j_call: TRBJ2-3
cdr3_aa: CASSLGQITDTQYF
cdr3_nt: TGCGCCAGCAGCTTGGGGCAGATCACAGATACGCAGTATTTT

d_call: -
v_call: TRBV5-4
clone_size: -
j_call: TRBJ1-4
cdr3_aa: CASSQPQVGGGEKLFF
cdr3_nt: TGTGCCAGCAGCCAACCCCAAGTTGGGGGAGGTGAAAAACTGTTTTTT

d_call: -
v_call: TRBV3-1/TRBV3-2
clone_size: -
j_call: TRBJ1-1
cdr3_aa: CASSQGTAMNTEAFF
cdr3_nt: TGTGCCAGCAGCCAAGGGACAGCTATGAACACTGAAGCTTTCTTT

d_call: -
v_call: TRBV5-1
clone_size: -
j_call: TRBJ2-7
cdr3_aa: CASSSAGQTYYEQYF
cdr3_nt: TGCGCCAGCAGCTCTGCGGGACAGACTTACTACGAGCAGTACTTC

d_call: -
v_call: TRBV15
clone_size: -
j_call: TRBJ1-4
cdr3_aa: CATSRDWGDEKLFF
cdr3_nt: TGTGCCACCAGCAGAGATTGGGGGGACGAAAAACTGTTTTTT

d_call: -
v_call: TRBV19
clone_size: few
j_call: TRBJ2-4
cdr3_aa: CASSIRRGAADIQYF
cdr3_nt: TGTGCCAGTAGTATAAGGAGGGGAGCGGCGGACATTCAGTACTTC

d_call: TRBD1
v_call: TRBV27
clone_size: -
j_call: TRBJ1-1
cdr3_aa: CASSKGQGGNTEAFF
cdr3_nt: TGTGCCAGCAGTAAGGGACAGGGAGGTAACACTGAAGCTTTCTTT

d_call: -
v_call: TRBV2
clone_size: -
j_call: TRBJ2-2
cdr3_aa: CASTPRVRGTGELFF
cdr3_nt: TGTGCCAGCACCCCGAGGGTTAGAGGCACCGGGGAGCTGTTTTTT

d_call: -
v_call: TRBV19
clone_size: -
j_call: TRBJ1-1
cdr3_aa: CASSPRFAGGTEAFF
cdr3_nt: TGTGCCAGTAGTCCCCGTTTTGCGGGGGGGACTGAAGCTTTCTTT

d_call: -
v_call: TRBV4-2
clone_size: -
j_call: TRBJ2-5
cdr3_aa: CASSPGNSDKETQYF
cdr3_nt: TGTGCCAGCAGTCCCGGGAACAGTGATAAAGAGACCCAGTACTTC

d_call: TRBD2
v_call: TRBV11-2
clone_size: -
j_call: TRBJ2-3
cdr3_aa: CASSFPSGGFADTQYF
cdr3_nt: TGTGCCAGCAGCTTCCCTAGCGGGGGGTTTGCGGATACGCAGTATTTT

d_call: TRBD2
v_call: TRBV20-1
clone_size: -
j_call: TRBJ2-2
cdr3_aa: CSASGGGTNTGELFF
cdr3_nt: TGCAGTGCTAGTGGCGGGGGGACGAACACCGGGGAGCTGTTTTTT

d_call: -
v_call: TRBV5-1
clone_size: few
j_call: TRBJ2-7
cdr3_aa: CASSLDNYEQYF
cdr3_nt: TGCGCCAGCAGCTTGGACAACTACGAGCAGTACTTC

d_call: -
v_call: TRBV10-3
clone_size: once
j_call: TRBJ1-2
cdr3_aa: CATRPKTDDNYGYTF
cdr3_nt: TGTGCCACGCGCCCTAAGACAGACGACAACTATGGCTACACCTTC

d_call: -
v_call: TRBV21-1
clone_size: once
j_call: TRBJ1-4
cdr3_aa: CASSKALLDSCSTNEKLFF
cdr3_nt: TGTGCCAGCAGCAAAGCGCTTTTGGACAGCTGCTCAACTAATGAAAAACTGTTTTTT

d_call: -
v_call: TRBV30
clone_size: -
j_call: TRBJ1-5
cdr3_aa: CAWSRPLRNQPQHF
cdr3_nt: TGTGCCTGGAGTCGACCTCTGAGGAATCAGCCCCAGCATTTT

d_call: TRBD1
v_call: TRBV11-3
clone_size: -
j_call: TRBJ1-1
cdr3_aa: CASSPGTGREDTEAFF
cdr3_nt: TGTGCCAGCAGCCCCGGGACAGGGAGGGAGGACACTGAAGCTTTCTTT

d_call: TRBD1
v_call: TRBV6-6
clone_size: once
j_call: TRBJ1-5
cdr3_aa: CASSPRDRVTGQPQHF
cdr3_nt: TGTGCCAGCAGTCCAAGGGACAGGGTGACTGGGCAGCCCCAGCATTTT

d_call: -
v_call: TRBV19
clone_size: -
j_call: TRBJ2-5
cdr3_aa: CASSIGGRARGETQYF
cdr3_nt: TGTGCCAGTAGTATTGGGGGCAGGGCAAGGGGAGAGACCCAGTACTTC

d_call: TRBD2
v_call: TRBV4-3
clone_size: -
j_call: TRBJ2-2
cdr3_aa: CASSQQLAGAGELFF
cdr3_nt: TGCGCCAGCAGCCAACAACTAGCGGGAGCCGGGGAGCTGTTTTTT

d_call: TRBD1
v_call: TRBV6-6
clone_size: few
j_call: TRBJ1-2
cdr3_aa: CASSPEDRGGYTF
cdr3_nt: TGTGCCAGCAGTCCTGAGGACAGGGGCGGCTACACCTTC

d_call: -
v_call: TRBV7-2
clone_size: -
j_call: TRBJ1-6
cdr3_aa: CASSFRAGSSYNSPLHF
cdr3_nt: TGTGCCAGCAGCTTCCGTGCGGGGAGCTCCTATAATTCACCCCTCCACTTT

d_call: TRBD1
v_call: TRBV27
clone_size: few
j_call: TRBJ1-6
cdr3_aa: CASCDRVDNSPLHF
cdr3_nt: TGTGCCAGCTGTGACAGGGTGGATAATTCACCCCTCCACTTT

d_call: TRBD2
v_call: TRBV14
clone_size: -
j_call: TRBJ2-1
cdr3_aa: CASTLSGRNEQFF
cdr3_nt: TGTGCCAGCACCCTTAGCGGGAGAAATGAGCAGTTCTTC

d_call: -
v_call: TRBV7-8
clone_size: -
j_call: TRBJ2-1
cdr3_aa: CASSVESGGGFYNEQFF
cdr3_nt: TGTGCCAGCAGCGTCGAGAGCGGAGGGGGCTTCTACAATGAGCAGTTCTTC

d_call: TRBD1
v_call: TRBV19
clone_size: -
j_call: TRBJ1-4
cdr3_aa: CASSTGQGIVEKLFF
cdr3_nt: TGTGCCAGTAGTACCGGACAGGGTATCGTTGAAAAACTGTTTTTT

d_call: TRBD1
v_call: TRBV30
clone_size: -
j_call: TRBJ1-5
cdr3_aa: CAWSPGTGLNQPQHF
cdr3_nt: TGTGCCTGGAGTCCCGGGACAGGACTCAATCAGCCCCAGCATTTT